This TCR beta chain was captured by sequencing in a study of cytomegalovirus exposure and HLA in healthy donors. Overall study: Out of 398 genotyped donors, about 76% belonged to the Caucasian-associated ancestry cluster. Study results and caveats: Usually a TCR sequence was rare, but some public TCRs were found in many donors.

A multiplex PCR was run with 60 Vbeta primers and 13 Jbeta primers. In the original workflow: In a later analysis, some 80 million unique TCR beta chains included roughly 11 million shared by two or more donors. Data came from immunoSEQ multiplex PCR; TCRdb stores just in-frame clones and leaves some out. That table is the source of V, J and clone size, and D and trimming were worked out from the DNA. This table has about 110,000 clones, about three quarters appearing once. On this clone: Its antigen is unidentified. This specimen includes other DNA sequences encoding the same CDR3.

Trimming cost V 1 base and J 1 base; bases outside gene matches: 9. This CDR3 has 17 amino acids. In germline, CDR1 is KGHSH, CDR2 LQKENI. The rearrangement uses TRBV18 and TRBJ1-1; 7 bases map to TRBD1. Sequencing was done on a sample of PBMCs. The clonotype originates from a woman between 45 and 60 years old in good health and CMV-seropositive. The CDR3 region has the DNA TGTGCCAGCTCACCACGCTTGGGACAGCATGGGAACACTGAAGCTTTCTTT. It encodes CASSPRLGQHGNTEAFF.